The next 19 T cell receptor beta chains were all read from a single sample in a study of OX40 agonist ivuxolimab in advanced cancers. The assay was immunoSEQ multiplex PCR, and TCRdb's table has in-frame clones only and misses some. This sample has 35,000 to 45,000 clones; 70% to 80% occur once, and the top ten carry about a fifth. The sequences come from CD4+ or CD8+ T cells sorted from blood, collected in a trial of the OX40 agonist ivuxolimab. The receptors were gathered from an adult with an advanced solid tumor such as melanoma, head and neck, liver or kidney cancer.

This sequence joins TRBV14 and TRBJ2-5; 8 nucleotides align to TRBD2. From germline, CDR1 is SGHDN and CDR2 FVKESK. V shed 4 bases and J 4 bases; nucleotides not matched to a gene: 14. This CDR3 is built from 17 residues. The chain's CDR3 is CASSRTRGGPKAETQYF. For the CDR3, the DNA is TGTGCCAGCAGCCGCACCCGGGGGGGCCCCAAGGCAGAGACCCAGTACTTC. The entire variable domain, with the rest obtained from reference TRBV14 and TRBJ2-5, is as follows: EAGVTQFPSHSVIEKGQTVTLRCDPISGHDNLYWYRRVMGKEIKFLLHFVKESKQDESGMPNNRFLAERTGGTYSTLKVQPAELEDSGVYFCASSRTRGGPKAETQYFGPGTRLLVL.

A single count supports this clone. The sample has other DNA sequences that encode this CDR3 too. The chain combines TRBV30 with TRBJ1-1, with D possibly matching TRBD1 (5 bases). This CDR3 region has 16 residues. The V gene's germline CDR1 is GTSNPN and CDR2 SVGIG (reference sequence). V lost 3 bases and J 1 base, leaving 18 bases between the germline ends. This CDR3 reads CAWRGGRSKGNTEAFF. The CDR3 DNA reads TGTGCCTGGAGGGGGGGTCGATCCAAGGGGAACACTGAAGCTTTCTTT.

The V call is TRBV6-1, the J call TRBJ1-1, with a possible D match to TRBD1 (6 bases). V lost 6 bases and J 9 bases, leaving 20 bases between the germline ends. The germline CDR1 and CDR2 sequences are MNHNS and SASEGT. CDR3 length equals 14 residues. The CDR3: CASSPEGGRVKAFF. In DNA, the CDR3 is TGTGCCAGCAGCCCCGAGGGGGGTCGGGTGAAAGCTTTCTTT.

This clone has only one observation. Written as DNA, the CDR3 is TGTGCCAGCAGCGGAGCGTCCCAGAACTATGGCTACACCTTC. Its protein product is CASSGASQNYGYTF. The gene calls are TRBV2 and TRBJ1-2; D gene ambiguous. The germline V and J ends were trimmed by 6 bases and 2 bases, with 13 bases remaining between them. Germline-derived CDR1 and CDR2 are SNHLY and FYNNEI. The CDR3 has 14 residues.

In DNA, the CDR3 is TGTGCCAGCAGCCAAGGAGGGGGTAATGAGCAGTTCTTC. Protein product: CASSQGGGNEQFF. V is TRBV4-2 and J is TRBJ2-1, with D possibly TRBD1 on 6 matching bases. V was pared by 1 base and J by 7 bases, with 8 bases between. This CDR3 is built from 13 residues. The germline gives CDR1 LGHNA, CDR2 YNFKEQ.

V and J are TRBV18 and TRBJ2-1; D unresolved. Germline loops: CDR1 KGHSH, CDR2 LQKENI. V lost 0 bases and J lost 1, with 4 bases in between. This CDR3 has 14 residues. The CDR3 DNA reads TGTGCCAGCTCACCACCGAGGTCCTACAATGAGCAGTTCTTC. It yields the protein CASSPPRSYNEQFF.

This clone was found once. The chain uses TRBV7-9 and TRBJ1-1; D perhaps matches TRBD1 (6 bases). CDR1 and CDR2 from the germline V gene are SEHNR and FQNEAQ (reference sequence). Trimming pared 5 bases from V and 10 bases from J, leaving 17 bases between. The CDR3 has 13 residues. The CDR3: CASSPGAPSAAFF. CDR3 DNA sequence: TGTGCCAGCAGCCCAGGGGCCCCCTCGGCAGCTTTCTTT.

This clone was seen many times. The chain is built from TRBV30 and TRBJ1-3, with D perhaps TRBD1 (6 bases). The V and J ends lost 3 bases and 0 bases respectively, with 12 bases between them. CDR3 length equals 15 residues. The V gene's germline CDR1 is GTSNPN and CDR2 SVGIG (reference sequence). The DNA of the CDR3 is TGTGCCTGGAGCATCGGGGGCCACTCTGGAAACACCATATATTTT. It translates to CAWSIGGHSGNTIYF.

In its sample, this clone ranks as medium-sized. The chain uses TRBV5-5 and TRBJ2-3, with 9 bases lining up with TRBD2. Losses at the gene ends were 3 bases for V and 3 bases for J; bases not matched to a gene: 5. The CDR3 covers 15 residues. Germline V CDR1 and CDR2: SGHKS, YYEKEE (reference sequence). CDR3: CASSYEGLATDTQYF. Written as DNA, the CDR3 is TGTGCCAGCAGCTATGAGGGACTAGCAACAGATACGCAGTATTTT.

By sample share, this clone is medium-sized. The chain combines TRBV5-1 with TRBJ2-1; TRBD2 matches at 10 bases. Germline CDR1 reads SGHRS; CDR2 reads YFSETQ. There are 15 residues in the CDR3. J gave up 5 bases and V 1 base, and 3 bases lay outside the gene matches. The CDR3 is CASSLSGGANNEQFF. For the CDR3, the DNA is TGCGCCAGCAGCTTGAGCGGGGGGGCCAACAATGAGCAGTTCTTC.

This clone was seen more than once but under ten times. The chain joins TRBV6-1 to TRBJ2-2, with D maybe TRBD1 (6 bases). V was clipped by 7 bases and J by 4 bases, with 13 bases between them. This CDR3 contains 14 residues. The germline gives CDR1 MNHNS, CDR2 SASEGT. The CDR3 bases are TGTGCCAGCACTGCACAGGGAAGCACCGGGGAGCTGTTTTTT. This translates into CASTAQGSTGELFF.

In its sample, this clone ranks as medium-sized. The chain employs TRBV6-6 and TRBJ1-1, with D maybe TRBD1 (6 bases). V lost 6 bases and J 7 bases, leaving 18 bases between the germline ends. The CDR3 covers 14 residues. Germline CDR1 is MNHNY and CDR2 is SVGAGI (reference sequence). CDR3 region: CASSPGTRRIEAFF. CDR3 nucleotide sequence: TGTGCCAGCAGCCCCGGGACACGGCGAATTGAAGCTTTCTTT.

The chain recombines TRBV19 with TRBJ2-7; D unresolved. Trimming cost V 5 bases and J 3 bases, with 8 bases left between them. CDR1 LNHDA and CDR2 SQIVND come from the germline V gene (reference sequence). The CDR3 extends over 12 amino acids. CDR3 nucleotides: TGTGCCAGTAGTGATGTCTTCTACGAGCAGTACTTC. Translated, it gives CASSDVFYEQYF.

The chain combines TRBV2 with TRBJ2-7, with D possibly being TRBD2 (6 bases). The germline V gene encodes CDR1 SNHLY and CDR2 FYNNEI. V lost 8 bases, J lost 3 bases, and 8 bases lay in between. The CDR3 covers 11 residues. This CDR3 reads CASGGNYEQYF. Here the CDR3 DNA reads TGTGCCAGCGGGGGGAACTACGAGCAGTACTTC.

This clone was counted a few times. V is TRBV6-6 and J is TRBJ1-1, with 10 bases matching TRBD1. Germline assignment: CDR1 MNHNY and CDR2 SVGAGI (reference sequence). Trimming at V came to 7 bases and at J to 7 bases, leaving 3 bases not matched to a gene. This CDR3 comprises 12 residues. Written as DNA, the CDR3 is TGTGCCAGCACCGGGACAGGGGTTGAAGCTTTCTTT. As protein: CASTGTGVEAFF.

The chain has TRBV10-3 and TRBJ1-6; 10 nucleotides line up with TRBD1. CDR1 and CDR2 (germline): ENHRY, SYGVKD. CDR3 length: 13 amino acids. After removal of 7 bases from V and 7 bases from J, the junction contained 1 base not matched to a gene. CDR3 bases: TGTGCCATCAAGGGACAGGGGAATTCACCCCTCCACTTT. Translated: CAIKGQGNSPLHF.

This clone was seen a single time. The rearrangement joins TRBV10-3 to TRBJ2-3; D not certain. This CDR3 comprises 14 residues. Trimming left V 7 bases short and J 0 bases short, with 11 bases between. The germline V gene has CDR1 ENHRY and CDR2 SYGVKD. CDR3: CAIKGPASTDTQYF. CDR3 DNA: TGTGCCATCAAGGGCCCAGCTAGCACAGATACGCAGTATTTT.

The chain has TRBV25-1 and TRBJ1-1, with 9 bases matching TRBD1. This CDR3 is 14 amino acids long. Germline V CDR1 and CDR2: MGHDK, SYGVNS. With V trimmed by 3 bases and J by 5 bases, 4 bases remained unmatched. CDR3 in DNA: TGTGCCAGCAGTGACGACAGGGGGGGAACTGAAGCTTTCTTT. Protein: CASSDDRGGTEAFF.

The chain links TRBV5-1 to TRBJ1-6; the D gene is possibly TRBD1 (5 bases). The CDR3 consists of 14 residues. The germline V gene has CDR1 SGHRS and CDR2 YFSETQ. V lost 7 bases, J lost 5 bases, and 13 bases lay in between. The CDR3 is CASSRDLNNSPLHF. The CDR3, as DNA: TGCGCCAGCTCTCGGGACCTAAATAATTCACCCCTCCACTTT.